The entry below describes one TCR beta chain. The UMIs carried a 6-nucleotide sample barcode, and they were added by template switching. TCRdb reprocessed the 5' RACE reads and reports one entry per CDR3 protein, with no DNA. The listing records around 450,000 distinct CDR3 sequences. The data were taken from a study of monozygotic twins with inflammatory bowel disease. The CDR3 consists of 13 residues. Germline CDR1 SQVTM, CDR2 ANQGSEA. The V call is TRBV29-1, the J call TRBJ2-5; TCRdb designates TRBD1, a call that cannot be tested without DNA. The sequenced sample was blood. This sequence was found in a human donor with ulcerative colitis or Crohn's disease, or a healthy co-twin of an affected twin (not recorded which). The CDR3 spells CSVDRDTQETQYF.